This T cell receptor (beta chain) was recorded in a study of Tregs in tolerant kidney transplant recipients. Across the whole study: Sorting after B cell culture yielded CD25+CD127- and 4-1BB+CD40L- CD4+ cells. A roughly three-day belatacept mixed lymphocyte reaction, sometimes plus 5-day graft donor restimulation, preceded CD4+CD25+CD127- sorting.

For this clone: Its antigen is as yet unknown.

Germline V gene sequence: CDR1 ENHRY, CDR2 SYGVKD. This CDR3 is built from 14 residues. The junction had 10 bases not matched to a gene; V was cut back by 10 bases and J by 6 bases. Produced via immunoSEQ multiplex PCR; TCRdb's table is partial and in-frame only. This sample yields roughly 10,000 clones, of which about 90% are seen a single time; about 6% belongs to the top ten. Study outcomes and limitations: Expanding Tregs on activated donor B cells appeared to best identify donor-specific TCRbeta clones. In tolerant patients, donor-specific Tregs outgrew total Tregs, suggesting antigen-driven expansion.

The chain combines TRBV10-3 with TRBJ2-1; TRBD2 aligns across 9 bases. This specimen consisted of Tregs from blood cultured with allogeneic cells, obtained before the transplant. The receptor was derived from a human patient who received a combined kidney and bone marrow transplant. CDR3 DNA sequence: TGTGCCACACGACCGGGACTAGCTTCCAATGAGCAGTTCTTC. Its protein is CATRPGLASNEQFF.